This TCR beta chain emerged from a study of blood T cell repertoires in COVID-19. Study details: There were acute and convalescent COVID-19 samples, and they came from the United States, Italy and Spain. Sources were T cells, B-cell-depleted T cells, or PBMCs; the material itself was cDNA or gDNA.

Source study methods: The assay estimated nucleated cells by amplifying reference gene primers. Assay: immunoSEQ multiplex PCR; the TCRdb copy retains only in-frame clones and omits some. V, J and clone size were drawn from that table, and D and trimming were deduced from the DNA. The sample has 50,000 to 55,000 clones, around nine tenths seen once. The CDR3 has 12 amino acids. With V trimmed by 4 bases and J by 3 bases, 3 bases remained unmatched. Germline CDR1 reads SQVTM; CDR2 reads ANQGSEA. This receptor was taken from a man aged 50 to 60 with acute or convalescent COVID-19. V usage is TRBV29-1 and J usage is TRBJ2-7; 7 bases line up with TRBD2. Sequenced: peripheral blood. For the CDR3, the DNA is TGCAGCGTTGGGGGCGGGAGCTACGAGCAGTACTTC. This translates into CSVGGGSYEQYF.